This is a list of T cell receptor beta chains from one sample in a study of T cells in Graves' hyperthyroidism and ophthalmopathy. MiXCR was run by TCRdb on the multiplex PCR reads, yielding one entry per CDR3 protein. Of 500,000 to 650,000 distinct CDR3 sequences detected, around 15% appear once; the ten largest clones hold around 12%. Specimen: blood. The receptors stem from a woman aged 45-60 years with Graves' ophthalmopathy. Each CDR3 is given with its conserved first and last residue. The order of the fields is CDR3 DNA, CDR3 protein, D gene, clone size, V gene, J gene. The D gene is left open where the match is weak. Clone size is shown for a subset of rows, as once, few, many or a class of expanded clone.

TGTGCCAGCAGAAGGGGGATCGAGTACGAGCAGTACTTC,CASRRGIEYEQYF,NA,many,TRBV6-1,TRBJ2-7
TGCAGCGTTGATCAGGGGAGTGAAGCTTTCTTT,CSVDQGSEAFF,NA,few,TRBV29-1,TRBJ1-1
TGTGCCAGCAAGTTCGGACAGGGAGACACTGAGGCTTTCTTT,CASKFGQGDTEAFF,TRBD1,once,TRBV6-2/TRBV6-3,TRBJ1-1
TGTGCCAGCAGCCTATCTTCTTGGATAGCGAGACAAAATGAGCAGTTCTTC,CASSLSSWIARQNEQFF,NA,many,TRBV11-2,TRBJ2-1
TGTGCCATCAGTGATGCCATCTCTGGGGCCAACGTCCTGACTTTC,CAISDAISGANVLTF,NA,NA,TRBV10-3,TRBJ2-6
TGTGCCAGCAGCTTGGTAACAGAAGCATATGGCTACACCTTC,CASSLVTEAYGYTF,NA,many,TRBV5-5,TRBJ1-2
TGTGCCAGCAGCATTATCAGGGGGGGGTCCTACAATGAGCAGTTCTTC,CASSIIRGGSYNEQFF,NA,NA,TRBV6-2/TRBV6-3,TRBJ2-1
TGTGCCAGCAGCGGACTAGCGGCCCTCATAGATACGCAGTATTTT,CASSGLAALIDTQYF,TRBD2,NA,TRBV7-9,TRBJ2-3
TGTGCCAGCAGCTCCCATAGCGGCAGCACAGATACGCAGTATTTT,CASSSHSGSTDTQYF,NA,many,TRBV5-5,TRBJ2-3
TGTGCTAGTGGTTTGGTACTAGCGGGAGGGCCCAGCGCCTACAATGAGCAGTTCTTC,CASGLVLAGGPSAYNEQFF,TRBD2,many,TRBV12-5,TRBJ2-1
TGCGCCAGCAGCCAAGGGGACCCCCGCACAGATACGCAGTATTTT,CASSQGDPRTDTQYF,NA,many,TRBV5-1,TRBJ2-3
TGCAGTGCTAGAAGGACTAGCGGGAGCACAGATACGCAGTATTTT,CSARRTSGSTDTQYF,TRBD2,many,TRBV20-1,TRBJ2-3
TGTGCCAGCAGTTACGTAGGGGATGAGCAGTTCTTC,CASSYVGDEQFF,NA,NA,TRBV6-5,TRBJ2-1
TGTGCCATCAGTAAGGGACTCGACCGCTCCTACAATGAGCAGTTCTTC,CAISKGLDRSYNEQFF,NA,many,TRBV10-3,TRBJ2-1
TGTGCCAGCAGCTTGCCCGAGCGCTACGAGCAGTACTTC,CASSLPERYEQYF,NA,many,TRBV7-2,TRBJ2-7
TGTGCCAGCAGCTCTTGGACAGGGATTCTTGGAAACACCATATATTTT,CASSSWTGILGNTIYF,TRBD1,few,TRBV7-9,TRBJ1-3
TGTGCCAGCAGTCCCCCCAAAGGACTAGCGGGAGTATTAGGGCAGTTCTTC,CASSPPKGLAGVLGQFF,TRBD2,many,TRBV28,TRBJ2-1
TGTGCCAGCAGTTTAGGTACCTCTGGAAACACCATATATTTT,CASSLGTSGNTIYF,NA,few,TRBV6-1,TRBJ1-3
TGTGCCACCAGCAGAACCGGGGACCCAAGCGGGGGCTACACCTTC,CATSRTGDPSGGYTF,NA,NA,TRBV15,TRBJ1-2
TGTGCCAGCAGGGCCGGGGAGTACGAGCAGTACTTC,CASRAGEYEQYF,NA,few,TRBV12-3/TRBV12-4,TRBJ2-7
TGTGCCAGTAGTATAGATCTAGGGGAAGAGACCCAGTACTTC,CASSIDLGEETQYF,NA,NA,TRBV19,TRBJ2-5
TGTGCCAGCAGTCCTGGGGTGGGCGGGGACATTCAGTACTTC,CASSPGVGGDIQYF,NA,few,TRBV5-5,TRBJ2-4
TGTGCCAGCAGCTTCCAGGGCTTCACTGAAGCTTTCTTT,CASSFQGFTEAFF,NA,NA,TRBV7-9,TRBJ1-1